This T cell receptor (beta chain) was recorded in a study of blood T cell repertoires in COVID-19. The V and J ends lost 1 base and 4 bases, in that order; junction bases with no gene match: 6. This CDR3 comprises 15 residues. Germline V gene data show CDR1 as SEHNR and CDR2 as FQNEAQ (reference sequence). Produced via immunoSEQ multiplex PCR; TCRdb's table is partial and in-frame only. This table holds 120,000 or so clones, 70% to 90% found once. V gene TRBV7-9 combines with J gene TRBJ1-1; 7 positions agree with TRBD1. This clonotype was sampled from a human donor in a cohort sampled during active COVID-19. The source material was peripheral blood. In DNA form, the CDR3 reads TGTGCCAGCAGCTTAGGGTCCCCAGGGGGCACTGAAGCTTTCTTT. Translation gives CASSLGSPGGTEAFF.